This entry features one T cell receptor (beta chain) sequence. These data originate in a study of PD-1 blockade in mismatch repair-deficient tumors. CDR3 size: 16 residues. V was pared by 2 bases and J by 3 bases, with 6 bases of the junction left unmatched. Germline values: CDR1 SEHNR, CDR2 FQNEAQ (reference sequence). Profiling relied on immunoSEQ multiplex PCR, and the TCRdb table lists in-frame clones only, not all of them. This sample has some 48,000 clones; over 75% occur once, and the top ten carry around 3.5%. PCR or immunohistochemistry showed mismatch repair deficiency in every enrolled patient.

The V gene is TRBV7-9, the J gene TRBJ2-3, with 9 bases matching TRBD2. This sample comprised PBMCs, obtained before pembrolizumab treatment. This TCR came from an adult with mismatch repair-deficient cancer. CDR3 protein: CASSLNSGSMTDTQYF. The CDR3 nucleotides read TGTGCCAGCAGCTTAAATAGCGGGAGTATGACAGATACGCAGTATTTT.